One sample yielded the 2 T cell receptor beta chains listed below, sequenced in a study of blood T cell repertoires in COVID-19. Sequenced by immunoSEQ multiplex PCR; TCRdb stores in-frame clones only, minus some. The profile shows under 250,000 clones, 80% of them singletons. The sample consisted of peripheral blood. The source of these receptors is a woman aged 70 to 79 with acute or convalescent COVID-19.

The rearrangement uses TRBV18 and TRBJ1-3; D not certain. The germline V gene encodes CDR1 KGHSH and CDR2 LQKENI. This CDR3 is 13 amino acids long. V gave up 3 bases and J gave up 0 bases, with 3 bases separating them. The CDR3 spells CASSPYSGNTIYF. The CDR3 DNA is TGTGCCAGCTCACCGTACTCTGGAAACACCATATATTTT.

The V gene is TRBV6-4, the J gene TRBJ2-5, with D perhaps matching TRBD2 (6 bases). The CDR3 has 11 residues. Trimming took off 11 bases at V and 6 bases at J, with 13 bases between the two ends. CDR1 and CDR2 (germline): MRHNA, SNTAGT. The CDR3 coding sequence is TGTGCCGGTAGCGGAAGAAAGACCCAGTACTTC. Amino acid sequence: CAGSGRKTQYF.